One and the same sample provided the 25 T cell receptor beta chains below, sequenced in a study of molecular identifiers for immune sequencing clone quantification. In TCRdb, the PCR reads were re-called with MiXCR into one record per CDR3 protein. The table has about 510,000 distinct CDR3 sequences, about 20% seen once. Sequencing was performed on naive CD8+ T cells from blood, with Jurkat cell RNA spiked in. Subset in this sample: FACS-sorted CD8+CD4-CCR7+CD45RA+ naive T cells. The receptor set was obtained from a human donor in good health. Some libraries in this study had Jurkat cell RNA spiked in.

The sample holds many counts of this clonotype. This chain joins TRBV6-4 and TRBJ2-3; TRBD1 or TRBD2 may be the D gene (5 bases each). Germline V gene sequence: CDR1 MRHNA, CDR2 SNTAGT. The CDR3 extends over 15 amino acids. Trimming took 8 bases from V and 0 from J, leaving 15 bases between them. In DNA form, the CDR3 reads TGTGCCAGCCGAGGGACCCGTCCTAGCACAGATACGCAGTATTTT. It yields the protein CASRGTRPSTDTQYF.

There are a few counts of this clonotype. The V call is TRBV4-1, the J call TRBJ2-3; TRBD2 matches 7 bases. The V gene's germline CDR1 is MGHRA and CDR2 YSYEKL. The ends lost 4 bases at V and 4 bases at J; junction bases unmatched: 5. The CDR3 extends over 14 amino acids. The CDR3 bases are TGCGCCAGCAGCCCGGCGGGAGTCTCAGATACGCAGTATTTT. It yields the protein CASSPAGVSDTQYF.

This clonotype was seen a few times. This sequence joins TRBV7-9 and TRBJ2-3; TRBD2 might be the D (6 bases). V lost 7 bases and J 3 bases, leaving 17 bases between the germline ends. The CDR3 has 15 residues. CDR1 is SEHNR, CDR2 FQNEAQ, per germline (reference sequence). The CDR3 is CASTPPGTLTDTQYF. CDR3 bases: TGTGCCAGCACCCCTCCCGGGACTTTAACAGATACGCAGTATTTT.

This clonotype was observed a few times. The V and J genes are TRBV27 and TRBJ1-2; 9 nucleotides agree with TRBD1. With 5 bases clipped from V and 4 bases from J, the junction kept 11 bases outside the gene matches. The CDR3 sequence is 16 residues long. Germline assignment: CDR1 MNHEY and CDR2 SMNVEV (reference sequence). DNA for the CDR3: TGTGCCAGCAGTACAACCTGGGACAGGGCTGGCTATGGCTACACCTTC. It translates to CASSTTWDRAGYGYTF.

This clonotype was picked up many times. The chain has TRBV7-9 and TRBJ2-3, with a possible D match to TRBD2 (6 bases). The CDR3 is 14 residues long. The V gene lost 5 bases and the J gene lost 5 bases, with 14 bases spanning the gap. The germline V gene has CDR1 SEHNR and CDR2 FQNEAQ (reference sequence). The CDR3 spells CASSLLQGGDTQYF. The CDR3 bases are TGTGCCAGCAGCCTACTCCAGGGAGGAGATACGCAGTATTTT.

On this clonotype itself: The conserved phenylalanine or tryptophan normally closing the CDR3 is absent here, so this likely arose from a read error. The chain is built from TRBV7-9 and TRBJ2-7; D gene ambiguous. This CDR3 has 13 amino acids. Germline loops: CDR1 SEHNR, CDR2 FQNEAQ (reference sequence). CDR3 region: CASSLVLGSEQYS. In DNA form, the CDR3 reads TGTGCCAGTAGCTTAGTTTTAGGATCCGAGCAGTACTCC.

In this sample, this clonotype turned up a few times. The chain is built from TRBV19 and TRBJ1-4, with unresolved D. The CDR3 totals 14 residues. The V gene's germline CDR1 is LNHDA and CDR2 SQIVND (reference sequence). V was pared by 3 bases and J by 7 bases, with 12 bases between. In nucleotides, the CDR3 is TGTGCCAGTAGTATCTCCCCAAGGCCTGAAAAACTGTTTTTT. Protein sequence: CASSISPRPEKLFF.

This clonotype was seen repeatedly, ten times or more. The CDR3 spells CATSDGLGPLSDYNEQFF. DNA of the CDR3: TGTGCCACCAGCGACGGACTAGGTCCTTTATCCGACTACAATGAGCAGTTCTTC. The rearrangement joins TRBV24-1 to TRBJ2-1, with TRBD2 identical over 7 bases. Germline CDR1 reads KGHDR; CDR2 reads SFDVKD. The CDR3 contains 18 residues. V shed 7 bases, J shed 3 bases, and the junction held 17 bases outside the gene matches.

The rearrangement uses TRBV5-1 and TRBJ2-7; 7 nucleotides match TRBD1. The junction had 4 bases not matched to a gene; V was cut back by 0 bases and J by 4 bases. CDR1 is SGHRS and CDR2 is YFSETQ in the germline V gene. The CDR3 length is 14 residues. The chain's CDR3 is CASSLETGSYEQYF. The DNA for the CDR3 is TGCGCCAGCAGCTTGGAGACAGGGAGTTACGAGCAGTACTTC.

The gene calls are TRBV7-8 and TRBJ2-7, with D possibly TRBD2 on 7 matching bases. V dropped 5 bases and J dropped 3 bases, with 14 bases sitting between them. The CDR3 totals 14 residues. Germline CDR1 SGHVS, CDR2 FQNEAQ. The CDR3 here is CASSQRGEGYEQYF. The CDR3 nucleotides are TGTGCCAGCAGCCAAAGGGGGGAGGGCTACGAGCAGTACTTC.

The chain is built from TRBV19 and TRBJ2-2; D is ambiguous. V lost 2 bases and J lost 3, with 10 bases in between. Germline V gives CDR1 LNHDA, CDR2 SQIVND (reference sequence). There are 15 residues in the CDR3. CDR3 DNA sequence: TGTGCCAGTAGTATATGGCCCCCGGACACCGGGGAGCTGTTTTTT. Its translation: CASSIWPPDTGELFF. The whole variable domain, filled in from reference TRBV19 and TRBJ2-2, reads DGGITQSPKYLFRKEGQNVTLSCEQNLNHDAMYWYRQDPGQGLRLIYYSQIVNDFQKGDIAEGYSVSREKKESFPLTVTSAQKNPTAFYLCASSIWPPDTGELFFGEGSRLTVL.

The CDR3 DNA reads TGTGCCAGTAGAGTGGGACAGGGGGCTGCCCAGCCCCAGCATTTT. Residues: CASRVGQGAAQPQHF. The V gene is TRBV19, the J gene TRBJ1-5, with TRBD1 matching over 12 bases. CDR3 length: 15 amino acids. CDR1 and CDR2 (germline): LNHDA, SQIVND (reference sequence). V shed 6 bases and J 7 bases; nucleotides not matched to a gene: 7.

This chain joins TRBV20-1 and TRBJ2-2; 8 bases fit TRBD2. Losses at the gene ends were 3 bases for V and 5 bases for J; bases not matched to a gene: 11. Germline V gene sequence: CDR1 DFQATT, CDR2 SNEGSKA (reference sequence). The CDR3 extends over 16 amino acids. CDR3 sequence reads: CSARVVRGARTGELFF. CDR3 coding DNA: TGCAGTGCTAGGGTCGTGCGGGGGGCGAGGACCGGGGAGCTGTTTTTT.

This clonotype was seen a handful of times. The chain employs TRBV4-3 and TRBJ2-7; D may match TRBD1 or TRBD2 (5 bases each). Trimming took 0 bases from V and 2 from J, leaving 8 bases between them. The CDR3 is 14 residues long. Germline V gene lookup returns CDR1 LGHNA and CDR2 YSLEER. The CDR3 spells CASSQEWGTYEQYF. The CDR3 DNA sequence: TGCGCCAGCAGCCAAGAATGGGGGACCTACGAGCAGTACTTC.

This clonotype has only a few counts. The CDR3 is CASSTGQGYNSPLHF. DNA for the CDR3: TGTGCCAGCAGTACCGGACAGGGATATAATTCACCCCTCCACTTT. The chain uses TRBV28 and TRBJ1-6, with 8 bases identical to TRBD1. V was clipped by 5 bases and J by 4 bases; unmatched bases: 4. In germline, CDR1 is MDHEN, CDR2 SYDVKM. This CDR3 is built from 15 residues.

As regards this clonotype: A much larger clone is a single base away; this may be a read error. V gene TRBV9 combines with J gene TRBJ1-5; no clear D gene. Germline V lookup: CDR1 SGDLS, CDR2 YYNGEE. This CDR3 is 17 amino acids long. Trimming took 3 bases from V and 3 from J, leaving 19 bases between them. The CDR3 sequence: CASSASPIGYNNQPQHF. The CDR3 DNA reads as TGTGCCAGCAGCGCCAGTCCGATCGGGTATAACAATCAGCCCCAGCATTTT.

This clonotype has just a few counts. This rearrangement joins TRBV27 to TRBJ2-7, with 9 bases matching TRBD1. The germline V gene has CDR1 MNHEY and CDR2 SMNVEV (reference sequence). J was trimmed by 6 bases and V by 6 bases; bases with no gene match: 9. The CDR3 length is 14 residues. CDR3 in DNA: TGTGCCAGCAGGGACAGGGGTGGTAATGGCGAGCAGTACTTC. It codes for CASRDRGGNGEQYF.

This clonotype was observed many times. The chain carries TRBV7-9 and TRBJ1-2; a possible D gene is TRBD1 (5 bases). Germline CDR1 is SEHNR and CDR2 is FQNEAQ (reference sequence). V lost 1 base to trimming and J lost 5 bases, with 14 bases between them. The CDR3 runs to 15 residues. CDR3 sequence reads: CASSLDQRQRYGYTF. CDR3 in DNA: TGTGCCAGCAGCTTAGACCAACGACAGAGATATGGCTACACCTTC.

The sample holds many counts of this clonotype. CDR3 in DNA: TGCGCCAGCAGCCAAGAGCAGGGCAGCTCCTACGAGCAGTACTTC. Residues: CASSQEQGSSYEQYF. The V and J genes are TRBV4-3 and TRBJ2-7, with D perhaps TRBD1 (5 bases). CDR1 is LGHNA, CDR2 YSLEER, per germline. The CDR3 has 15 amino acids. V gave up 0 bases and J gave up 0 bases, with 9 bases separating them.

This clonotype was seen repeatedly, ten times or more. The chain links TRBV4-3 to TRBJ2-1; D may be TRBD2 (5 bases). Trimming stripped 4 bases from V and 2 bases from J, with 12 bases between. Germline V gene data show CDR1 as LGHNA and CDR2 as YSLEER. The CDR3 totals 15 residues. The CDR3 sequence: CASSPRGPPYNEQFF. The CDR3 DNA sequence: TGCGCCAGCAGCCCGCGAGGGCCACCCTACAATGAGCAGTTCTTC.

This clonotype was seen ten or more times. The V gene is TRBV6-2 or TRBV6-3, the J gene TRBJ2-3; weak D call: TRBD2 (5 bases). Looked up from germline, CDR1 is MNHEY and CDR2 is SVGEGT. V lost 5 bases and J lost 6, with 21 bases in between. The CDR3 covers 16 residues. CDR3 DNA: TGTGCCAGCAGTACACCGGGATCCCGACTTTTCGATACGCAGTATTTT. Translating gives CASSTPGSRLFDTQYF.

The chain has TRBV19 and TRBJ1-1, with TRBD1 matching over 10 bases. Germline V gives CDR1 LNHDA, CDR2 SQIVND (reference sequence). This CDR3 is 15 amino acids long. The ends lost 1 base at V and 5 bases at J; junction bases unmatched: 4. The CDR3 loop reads CASSIGQGAGTEAFF. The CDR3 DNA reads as TGTGCCAGTAGTATAGGACAGGGGGCTGGGACTGAAGCTTTCTTT. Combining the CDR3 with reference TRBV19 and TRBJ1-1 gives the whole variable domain DGGITQSPKYLFRKEGQNVTLSCEQNLNHDAMYWYRQDPGQGLRLIYYSQIVNDFQKGDIAEGYSVSREKKESFPLTVTSAQKNPTAFYLCASSIGQGAGTEAFFGQGTRLTVV.

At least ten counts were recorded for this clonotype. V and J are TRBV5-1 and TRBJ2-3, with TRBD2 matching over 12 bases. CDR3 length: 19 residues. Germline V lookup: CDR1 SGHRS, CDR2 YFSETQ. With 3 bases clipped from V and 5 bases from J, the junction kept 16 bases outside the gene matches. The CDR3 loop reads CASSSQPRTSGAPGDTQYF. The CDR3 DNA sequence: TGCGCCAGCAGCTCGCAACCGAGGACTAGCGGGGCCCCTGGAGATACGCAGTATTTT.

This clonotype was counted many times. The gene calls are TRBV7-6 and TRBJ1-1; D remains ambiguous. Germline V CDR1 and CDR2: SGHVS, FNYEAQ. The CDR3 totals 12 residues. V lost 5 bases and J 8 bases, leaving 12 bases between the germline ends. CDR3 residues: CASSPNGLEAFF. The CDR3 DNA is TGTGCCAGCAGCCCTAATGGACTAGAAGCTTTCTTT.

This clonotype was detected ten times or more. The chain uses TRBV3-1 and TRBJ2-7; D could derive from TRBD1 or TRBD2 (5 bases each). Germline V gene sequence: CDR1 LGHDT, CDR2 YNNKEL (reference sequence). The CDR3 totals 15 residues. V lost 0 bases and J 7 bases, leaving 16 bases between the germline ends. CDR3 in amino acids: CASSQDWSRGSEQYF. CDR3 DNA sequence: TGTGCCAGCAGCCAAGATTGGTCCCGGGGCTCGGAGCAGTACTTC.